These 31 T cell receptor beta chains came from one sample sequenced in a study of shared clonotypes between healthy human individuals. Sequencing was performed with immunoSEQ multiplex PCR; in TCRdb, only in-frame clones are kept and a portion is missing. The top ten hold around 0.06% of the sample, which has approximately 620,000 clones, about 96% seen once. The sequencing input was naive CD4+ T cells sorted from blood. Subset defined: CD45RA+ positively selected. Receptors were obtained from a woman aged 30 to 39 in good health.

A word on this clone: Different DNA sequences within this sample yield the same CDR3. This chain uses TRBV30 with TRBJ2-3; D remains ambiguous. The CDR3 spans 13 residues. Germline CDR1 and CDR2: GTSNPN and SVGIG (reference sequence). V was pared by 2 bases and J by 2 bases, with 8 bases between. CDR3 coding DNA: TGTGCCTGGAGTAGGGATCTCACAGATACGCAGTATTTT. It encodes CAWSRDLTDTQYF.

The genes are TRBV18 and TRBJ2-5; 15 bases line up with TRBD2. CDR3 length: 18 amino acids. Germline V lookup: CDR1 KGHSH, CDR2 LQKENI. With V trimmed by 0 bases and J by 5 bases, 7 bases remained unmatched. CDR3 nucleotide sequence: TGTGCCAGCTCACCACCGAGGACTAGCGGGAGGGGAGTGGAGACCCAGTACTTC. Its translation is CASSPPRTSGRGVETQYF.

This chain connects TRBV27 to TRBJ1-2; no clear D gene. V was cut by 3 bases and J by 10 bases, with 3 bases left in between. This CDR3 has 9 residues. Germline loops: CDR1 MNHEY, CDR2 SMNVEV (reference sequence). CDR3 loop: CASSFFYTF. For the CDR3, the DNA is TGTGCCAGCAGTTTCTTCTACACCTTC.

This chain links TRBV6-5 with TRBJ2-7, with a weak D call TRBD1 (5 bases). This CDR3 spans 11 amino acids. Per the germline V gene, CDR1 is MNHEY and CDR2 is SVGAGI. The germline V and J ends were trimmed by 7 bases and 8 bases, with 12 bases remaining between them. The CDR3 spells CASTRDSKQYF. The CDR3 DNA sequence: TGTGCCAGCACCCGCGACAGCAAGCAGTACTTC.

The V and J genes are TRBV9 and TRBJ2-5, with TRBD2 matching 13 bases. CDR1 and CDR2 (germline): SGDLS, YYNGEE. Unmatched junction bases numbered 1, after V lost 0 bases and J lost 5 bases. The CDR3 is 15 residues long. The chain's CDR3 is CASSVGTSGSETQYF. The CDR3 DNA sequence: TGTGCCAGCAGCGTAGGGACTAGCGGGAGTGAGACCCAGTACTTC. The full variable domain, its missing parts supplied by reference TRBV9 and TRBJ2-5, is DSGVTQTPKHLITATGQRVTLRCSPRSGDLSVYWYQQSLDQGLQFLIQYYNGEERAKGNILERFSAQQFPDLHSELNLSSLELGDSALYFCASSVGTSGSETQYFGPGTRLLVL.

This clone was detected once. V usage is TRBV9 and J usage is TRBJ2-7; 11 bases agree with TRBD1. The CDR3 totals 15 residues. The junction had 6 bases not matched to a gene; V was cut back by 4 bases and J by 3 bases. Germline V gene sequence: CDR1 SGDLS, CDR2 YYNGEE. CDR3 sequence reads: CASSPLGTGGYEQYF. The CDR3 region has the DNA TGTGCCAGCAGCCCCTTGGGGACAGGGGGCTACGAGCAGTACTTC.

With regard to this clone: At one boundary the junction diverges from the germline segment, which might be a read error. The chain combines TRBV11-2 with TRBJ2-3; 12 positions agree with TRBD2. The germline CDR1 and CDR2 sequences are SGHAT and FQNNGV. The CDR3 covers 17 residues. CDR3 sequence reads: CASSSILAGGSIDTQYF. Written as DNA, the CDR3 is TGTGCCAGCAGCTCGATACTAGCGGGAGGAAGCATAGATACGCAGTATTTT. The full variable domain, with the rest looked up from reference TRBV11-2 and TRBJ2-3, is EAGVAQSPRYKIIEKRQSVAFWCNPISGHATLYWYQQILGQGPKLLIQFQNNGVVDDSQLPKDRFSAERLKGVDSTLKIQPAKLEDSAVYLCASSSILAGGSIDTQYFGPGTRLTVL.

The chain's CDR3 is CASKGQANQPQHF. Written as DNA, the CDR3 is TGTGCCAGCAAGGGACAGGCGAATCAGCCCCAGCATTTT. The rearrangement links TRBV28 to TRBJ1-5; 8 nucleotides match TRBD1. CDR1 is MDHEN, CDR2 SYDVKM, per germline. Trimming cost V 7 bases and J 4 bases; bases outside gene matches: 3. The CDR3 totals 13 residues.

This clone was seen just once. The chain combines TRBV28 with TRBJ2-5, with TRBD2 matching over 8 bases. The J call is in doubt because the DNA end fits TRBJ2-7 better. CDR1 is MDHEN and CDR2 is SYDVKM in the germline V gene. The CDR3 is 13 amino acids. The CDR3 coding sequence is TGTGCCAGCATCCGGGAGGGCCGCTACGAGCAGTACTTC. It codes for CASIREGRYEQYF.

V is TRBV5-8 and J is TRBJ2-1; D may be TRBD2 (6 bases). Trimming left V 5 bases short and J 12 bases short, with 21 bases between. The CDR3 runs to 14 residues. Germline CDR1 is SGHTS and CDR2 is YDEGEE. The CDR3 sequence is CASSGSRSRRGQFF. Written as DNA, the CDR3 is TGTGCCAGCAGTGGGAGCCGGTCTAGGAGGGGGCAGTTCTTC.

The CDR3 sequence: CASSLYREETQYF. CDR3 sequence (DNA): TGCGCCAGCAGCTTATACAGGGAAGAGACCCAGTACTTC. The V call is TRBV5-1, the J call TRBJ2-5, with TRBD1 as a possible D gene (6 bases). The length of the CDR3 is 13 residues. V lost 2 bases to trimming and J lost 3 bases, with 8 bases between them. Germline V gene lookup returns CDR1 SGHRS and CDR2 YFSETQ.

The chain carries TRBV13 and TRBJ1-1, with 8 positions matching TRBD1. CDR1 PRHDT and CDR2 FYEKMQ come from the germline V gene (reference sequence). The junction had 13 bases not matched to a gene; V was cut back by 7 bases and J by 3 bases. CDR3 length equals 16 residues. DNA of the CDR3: TGTGCCAGCACTCGGACAGGGACCTATAGGGACACTGAAGCTTTCTTT. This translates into CASTRTGTYRDTEAFF.

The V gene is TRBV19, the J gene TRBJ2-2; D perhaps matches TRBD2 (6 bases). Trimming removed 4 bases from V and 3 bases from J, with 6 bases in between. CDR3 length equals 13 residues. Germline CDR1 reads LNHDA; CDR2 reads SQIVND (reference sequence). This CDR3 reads CASSRDYTGELFF. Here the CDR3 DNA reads TGTGCCAGTAGTAGGGACTACACCGGGGAGCTGTTTTTT.

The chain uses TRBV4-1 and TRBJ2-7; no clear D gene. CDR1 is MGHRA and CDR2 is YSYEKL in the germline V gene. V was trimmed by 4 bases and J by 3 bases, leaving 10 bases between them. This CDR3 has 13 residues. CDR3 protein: CASSRKSNYEQYF. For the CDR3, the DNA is TGCGCCAGCAGCCGCAAGAGTAACTACGAGCAGTACTTC.

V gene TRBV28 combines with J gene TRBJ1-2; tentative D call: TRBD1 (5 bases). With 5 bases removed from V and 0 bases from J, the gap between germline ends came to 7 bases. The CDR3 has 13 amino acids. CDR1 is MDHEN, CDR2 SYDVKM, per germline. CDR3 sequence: CASSETANYGYTF. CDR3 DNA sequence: TGTGCCAGCAGTGAGACAGCTAACTATGGCTACACCTTC.

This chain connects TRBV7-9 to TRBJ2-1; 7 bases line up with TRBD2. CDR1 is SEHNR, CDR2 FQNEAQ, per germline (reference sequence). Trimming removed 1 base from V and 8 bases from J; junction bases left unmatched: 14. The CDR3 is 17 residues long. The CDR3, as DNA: TGTGCCAGCAGCTTAGTCATCTTACGGGAGGCTAGCGATGAGCAGTTCTTC. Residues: CASSLVILREASDEQFF. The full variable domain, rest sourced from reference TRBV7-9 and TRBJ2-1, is DTGVSQNPRHKITKRGQNVTFRCDPISEHNRLYWYRQTLGQGPEFLTYFQNEAQLEKSRLLSDRFSAERPKGSFSTLEIQRTEQGDSAMYLCASSLVILREASDEQFFGPGTRLTVL.

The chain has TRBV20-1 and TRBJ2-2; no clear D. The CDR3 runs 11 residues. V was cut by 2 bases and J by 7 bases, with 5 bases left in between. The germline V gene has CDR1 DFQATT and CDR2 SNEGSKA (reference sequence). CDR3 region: CSARSFGELFF. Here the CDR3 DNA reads TGCAGTGCTAGAAGCTTCGGGGAGCTGTTTTTT.

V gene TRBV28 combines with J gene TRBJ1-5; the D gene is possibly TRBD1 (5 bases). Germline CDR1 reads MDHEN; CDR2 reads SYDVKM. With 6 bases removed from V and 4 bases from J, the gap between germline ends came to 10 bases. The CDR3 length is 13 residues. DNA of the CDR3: TGTGCCAGCAGCTACGACAGAAATCAGCCCCAGCATTTT. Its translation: CASSYDRNQPQHF.

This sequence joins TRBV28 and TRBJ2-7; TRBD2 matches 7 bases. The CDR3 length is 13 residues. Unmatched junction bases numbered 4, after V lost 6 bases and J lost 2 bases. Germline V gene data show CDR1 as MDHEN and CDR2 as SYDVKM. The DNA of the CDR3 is TGTGCCAGCAGACTAGCGTCGACCTACGAGCAGTACTTC. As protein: CASRLASTYEQYF. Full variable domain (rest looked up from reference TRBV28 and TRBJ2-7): DVKVTQSSRYLVKRTGEKVFLECVQDMDHENMFWYRQDPGLGLRLIYFSYDVKMKEKGDIPEGYSVSREKKERFSLILESASTNQTSMYLCASRLASTYEQYFGPGTRLTVT.

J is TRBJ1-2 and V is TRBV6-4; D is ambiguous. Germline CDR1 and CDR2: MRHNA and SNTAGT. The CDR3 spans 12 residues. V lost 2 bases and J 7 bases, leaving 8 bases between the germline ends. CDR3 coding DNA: TGTGCCAGCAGTGACCCCGGCGTTGGCTACACCTTC. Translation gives CASSDPGVGYTF.

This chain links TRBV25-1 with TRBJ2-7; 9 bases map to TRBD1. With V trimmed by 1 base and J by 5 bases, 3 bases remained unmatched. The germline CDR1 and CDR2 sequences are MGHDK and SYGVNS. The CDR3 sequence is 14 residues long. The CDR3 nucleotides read TGTGCCAGCAGTGAATGGGACAGGGTCCACGAGCAGTACTTC. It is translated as CASSEWDRVHEQYF.

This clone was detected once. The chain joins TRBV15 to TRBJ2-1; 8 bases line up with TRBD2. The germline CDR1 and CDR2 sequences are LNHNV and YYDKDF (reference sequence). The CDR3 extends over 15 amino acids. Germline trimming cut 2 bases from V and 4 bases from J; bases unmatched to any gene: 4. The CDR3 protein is CATSRTSGSYNEQFF. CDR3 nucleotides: TGTGCCACCAGCAGAACTAGCGGATCATACAATGAGCAGTTCTTC.

The CDR3 nucleotides are TGCGCCAGCAGGAGACTAGCGGGAAACTACGAGCAGTACTTC. Protein product: CASRRLAGNYEQYF. This chain links TRBV5-1 with TRBJ2-7; TRBD2 matches at 11 bases. Per the germline V gene, CDR1 is SGHRS and CDR2 is YFSETQ. The length of the CDR3 is 14 residues. V shed 5 bases, J shed 3 bases, and the junction held 4 bases outside the gene matches.

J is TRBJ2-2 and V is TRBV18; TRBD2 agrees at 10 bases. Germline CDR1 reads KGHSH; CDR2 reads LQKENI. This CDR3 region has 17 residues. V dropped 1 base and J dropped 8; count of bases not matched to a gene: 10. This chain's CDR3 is CASSPLQAGGPPGELFF. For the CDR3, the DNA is TGTGCCAGCTCACCACTTCAAGCGGGAGGGCCCCCTGGGGAGCTGTTTTTT.

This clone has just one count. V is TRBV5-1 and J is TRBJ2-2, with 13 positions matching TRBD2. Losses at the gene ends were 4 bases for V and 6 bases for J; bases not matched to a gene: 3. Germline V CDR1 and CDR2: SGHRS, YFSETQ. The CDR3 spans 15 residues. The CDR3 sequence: CASSRTSGSPGELFF. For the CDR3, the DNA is TGCGCCAGCAGCCGGACTAGCGGGAGCCCCGGGGAGCTGTTTTTT. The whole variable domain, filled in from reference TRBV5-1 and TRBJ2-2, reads KAGVTQTPRYLIKTRGQQVTLSCSPISGHRSVSWYQQTPGQGLQFLFEYFSETQRNKGNFPGRFSGRQFSNSRSEMNVSTLELGDSALYLCASSRTSGSPGELFFGEGSRLTVL.

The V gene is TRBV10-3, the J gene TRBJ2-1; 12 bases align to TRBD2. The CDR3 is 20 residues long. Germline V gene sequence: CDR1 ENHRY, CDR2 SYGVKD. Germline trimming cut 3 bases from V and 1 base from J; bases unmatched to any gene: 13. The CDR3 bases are TGTGCCATCAGTGACCCCGGACTAGCGGGACGTGCAACTTCCTACAATGAGCAGTTCTTC. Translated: CAISDPGLAGRATSYNEQFF.

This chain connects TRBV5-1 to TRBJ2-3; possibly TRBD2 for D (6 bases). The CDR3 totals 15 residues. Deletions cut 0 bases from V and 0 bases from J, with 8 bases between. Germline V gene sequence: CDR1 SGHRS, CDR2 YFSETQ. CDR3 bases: TGCGCCAGCAGCTTGGCGGGGGTAAGCACAGATACGCAGTATTTT. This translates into CASSLAGVSTDTQYF.

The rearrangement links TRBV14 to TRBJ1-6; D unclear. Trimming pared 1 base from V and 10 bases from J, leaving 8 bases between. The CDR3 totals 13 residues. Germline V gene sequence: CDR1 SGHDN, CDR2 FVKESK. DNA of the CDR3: TGTGCCAGCAGCCAAGGATGGGTATCACCCCTCCACTTT. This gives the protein CASSQGWVSPLHF.

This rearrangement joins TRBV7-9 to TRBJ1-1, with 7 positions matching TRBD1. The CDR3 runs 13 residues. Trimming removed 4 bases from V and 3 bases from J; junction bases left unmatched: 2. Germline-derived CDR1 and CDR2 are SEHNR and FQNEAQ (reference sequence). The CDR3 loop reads CASSYQGDTEAFF. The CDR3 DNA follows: TGTGCCAGCAGCTACCAGGGGGACACTGAAGCTTTCTTT.

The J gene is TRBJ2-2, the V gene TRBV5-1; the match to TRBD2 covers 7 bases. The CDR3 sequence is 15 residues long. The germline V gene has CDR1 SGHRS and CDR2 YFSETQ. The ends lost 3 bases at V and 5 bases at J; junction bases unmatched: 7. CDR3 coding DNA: TGCGCCAGCAGCTCCCCGGCAGCGGGAACCGGGGAGCTGTTTTTT. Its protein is CASSSPAAGTGELFF.

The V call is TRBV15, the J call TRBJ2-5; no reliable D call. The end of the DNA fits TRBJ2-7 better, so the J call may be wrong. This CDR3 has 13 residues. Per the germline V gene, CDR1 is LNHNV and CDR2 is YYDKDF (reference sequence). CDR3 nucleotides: TGTGCCACCAGCAGAGGGTTGACCTACGAGCAGTACTTC. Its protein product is CATSRGLTYEQYF.